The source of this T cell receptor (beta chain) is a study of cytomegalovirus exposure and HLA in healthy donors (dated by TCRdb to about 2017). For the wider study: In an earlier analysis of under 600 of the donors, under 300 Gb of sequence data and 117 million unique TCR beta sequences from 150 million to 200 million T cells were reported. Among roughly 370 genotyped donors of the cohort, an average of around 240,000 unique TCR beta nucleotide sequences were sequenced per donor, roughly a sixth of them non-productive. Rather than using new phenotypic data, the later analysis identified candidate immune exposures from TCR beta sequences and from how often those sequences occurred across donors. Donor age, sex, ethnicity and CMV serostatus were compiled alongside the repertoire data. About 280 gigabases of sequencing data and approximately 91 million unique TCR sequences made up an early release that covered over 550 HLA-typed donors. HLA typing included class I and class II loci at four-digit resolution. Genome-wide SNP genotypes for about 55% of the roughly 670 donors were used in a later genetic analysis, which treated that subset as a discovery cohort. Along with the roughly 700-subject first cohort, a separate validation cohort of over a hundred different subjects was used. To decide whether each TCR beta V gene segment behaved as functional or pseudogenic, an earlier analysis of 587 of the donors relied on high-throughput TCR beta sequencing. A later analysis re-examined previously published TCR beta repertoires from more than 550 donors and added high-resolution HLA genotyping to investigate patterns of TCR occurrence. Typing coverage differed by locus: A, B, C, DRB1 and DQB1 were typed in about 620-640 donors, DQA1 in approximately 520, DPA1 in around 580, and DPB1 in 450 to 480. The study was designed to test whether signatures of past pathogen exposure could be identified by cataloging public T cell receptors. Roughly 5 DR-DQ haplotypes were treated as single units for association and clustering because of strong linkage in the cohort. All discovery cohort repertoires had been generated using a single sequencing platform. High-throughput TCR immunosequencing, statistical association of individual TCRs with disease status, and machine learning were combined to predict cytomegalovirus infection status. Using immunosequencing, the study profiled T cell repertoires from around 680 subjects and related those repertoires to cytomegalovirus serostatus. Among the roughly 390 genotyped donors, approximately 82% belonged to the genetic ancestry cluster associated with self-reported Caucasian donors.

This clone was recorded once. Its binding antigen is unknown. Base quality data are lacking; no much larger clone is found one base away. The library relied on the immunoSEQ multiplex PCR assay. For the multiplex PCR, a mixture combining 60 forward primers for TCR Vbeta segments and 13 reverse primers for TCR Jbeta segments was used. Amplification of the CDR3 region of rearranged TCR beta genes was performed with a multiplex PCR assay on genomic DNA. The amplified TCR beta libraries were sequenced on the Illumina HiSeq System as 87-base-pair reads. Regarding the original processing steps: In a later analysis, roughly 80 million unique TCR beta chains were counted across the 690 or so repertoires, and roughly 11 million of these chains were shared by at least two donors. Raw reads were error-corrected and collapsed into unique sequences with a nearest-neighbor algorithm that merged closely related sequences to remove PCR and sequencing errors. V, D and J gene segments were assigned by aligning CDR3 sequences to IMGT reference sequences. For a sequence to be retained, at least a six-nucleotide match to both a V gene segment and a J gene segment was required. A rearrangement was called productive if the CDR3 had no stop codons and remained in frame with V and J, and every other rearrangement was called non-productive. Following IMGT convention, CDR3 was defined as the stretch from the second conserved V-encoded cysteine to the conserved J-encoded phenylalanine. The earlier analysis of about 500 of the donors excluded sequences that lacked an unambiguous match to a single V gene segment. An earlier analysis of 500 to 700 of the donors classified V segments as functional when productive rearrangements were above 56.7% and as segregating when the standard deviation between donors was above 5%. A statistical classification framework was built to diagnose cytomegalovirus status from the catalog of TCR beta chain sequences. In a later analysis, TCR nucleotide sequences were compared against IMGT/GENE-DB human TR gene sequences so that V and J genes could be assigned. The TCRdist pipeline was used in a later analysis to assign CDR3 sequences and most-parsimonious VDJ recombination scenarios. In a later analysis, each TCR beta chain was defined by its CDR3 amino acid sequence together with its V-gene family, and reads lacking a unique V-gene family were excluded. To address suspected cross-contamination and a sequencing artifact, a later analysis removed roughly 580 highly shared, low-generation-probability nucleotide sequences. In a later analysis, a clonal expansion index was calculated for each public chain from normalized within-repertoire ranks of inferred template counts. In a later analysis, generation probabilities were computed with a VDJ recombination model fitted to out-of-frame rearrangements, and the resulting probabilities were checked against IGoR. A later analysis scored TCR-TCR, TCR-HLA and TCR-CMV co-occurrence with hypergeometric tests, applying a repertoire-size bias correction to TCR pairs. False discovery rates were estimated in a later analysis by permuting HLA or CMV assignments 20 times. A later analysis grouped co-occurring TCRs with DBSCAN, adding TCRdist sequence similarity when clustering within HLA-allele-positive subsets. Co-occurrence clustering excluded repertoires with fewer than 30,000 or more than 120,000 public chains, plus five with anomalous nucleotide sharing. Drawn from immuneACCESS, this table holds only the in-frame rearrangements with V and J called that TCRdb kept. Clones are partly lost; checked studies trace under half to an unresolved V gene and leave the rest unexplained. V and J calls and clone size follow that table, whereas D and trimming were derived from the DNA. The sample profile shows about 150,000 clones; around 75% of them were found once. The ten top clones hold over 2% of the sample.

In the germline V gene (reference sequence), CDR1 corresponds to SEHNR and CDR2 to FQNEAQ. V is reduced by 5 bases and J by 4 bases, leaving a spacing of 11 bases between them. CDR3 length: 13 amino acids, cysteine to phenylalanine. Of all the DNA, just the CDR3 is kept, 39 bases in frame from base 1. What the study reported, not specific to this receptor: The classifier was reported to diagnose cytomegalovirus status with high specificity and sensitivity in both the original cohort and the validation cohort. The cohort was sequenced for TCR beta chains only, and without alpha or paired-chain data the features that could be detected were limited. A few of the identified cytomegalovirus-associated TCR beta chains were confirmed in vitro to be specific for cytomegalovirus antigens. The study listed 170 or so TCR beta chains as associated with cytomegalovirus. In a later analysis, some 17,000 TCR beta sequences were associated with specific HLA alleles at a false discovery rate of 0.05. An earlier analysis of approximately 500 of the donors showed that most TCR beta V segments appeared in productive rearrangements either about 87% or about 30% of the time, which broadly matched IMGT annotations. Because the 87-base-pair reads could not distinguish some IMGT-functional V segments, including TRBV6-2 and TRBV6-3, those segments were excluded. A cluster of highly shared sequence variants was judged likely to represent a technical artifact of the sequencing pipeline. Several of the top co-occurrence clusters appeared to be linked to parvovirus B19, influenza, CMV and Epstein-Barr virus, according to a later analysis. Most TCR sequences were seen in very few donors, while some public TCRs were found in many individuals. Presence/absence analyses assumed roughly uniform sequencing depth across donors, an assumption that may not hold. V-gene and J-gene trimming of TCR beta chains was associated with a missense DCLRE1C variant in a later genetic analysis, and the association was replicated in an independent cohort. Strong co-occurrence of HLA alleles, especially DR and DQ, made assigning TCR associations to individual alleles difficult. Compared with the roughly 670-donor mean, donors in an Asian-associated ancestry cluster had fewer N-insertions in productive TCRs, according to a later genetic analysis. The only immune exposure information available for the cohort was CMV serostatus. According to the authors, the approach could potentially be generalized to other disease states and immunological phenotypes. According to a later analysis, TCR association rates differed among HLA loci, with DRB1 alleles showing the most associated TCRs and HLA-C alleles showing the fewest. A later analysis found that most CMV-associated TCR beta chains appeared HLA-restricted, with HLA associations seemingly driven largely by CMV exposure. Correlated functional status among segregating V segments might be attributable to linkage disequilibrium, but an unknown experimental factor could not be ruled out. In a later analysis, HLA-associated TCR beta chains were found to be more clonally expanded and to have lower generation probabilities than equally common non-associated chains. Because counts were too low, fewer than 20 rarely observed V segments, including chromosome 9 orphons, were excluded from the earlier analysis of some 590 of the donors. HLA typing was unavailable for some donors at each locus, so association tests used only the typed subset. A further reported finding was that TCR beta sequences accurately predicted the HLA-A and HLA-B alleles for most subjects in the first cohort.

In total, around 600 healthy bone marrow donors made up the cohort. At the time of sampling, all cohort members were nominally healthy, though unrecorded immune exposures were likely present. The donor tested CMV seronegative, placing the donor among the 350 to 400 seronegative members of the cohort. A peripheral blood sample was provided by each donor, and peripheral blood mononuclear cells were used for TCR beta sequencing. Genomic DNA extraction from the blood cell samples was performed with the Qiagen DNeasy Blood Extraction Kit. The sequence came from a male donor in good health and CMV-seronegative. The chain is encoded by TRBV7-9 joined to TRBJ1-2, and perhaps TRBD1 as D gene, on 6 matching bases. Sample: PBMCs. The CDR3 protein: CASSLDRIYGYTF. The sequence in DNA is TGTGCCAGCAGCCTAGACAGGATCTATGGCTACACCTTC.